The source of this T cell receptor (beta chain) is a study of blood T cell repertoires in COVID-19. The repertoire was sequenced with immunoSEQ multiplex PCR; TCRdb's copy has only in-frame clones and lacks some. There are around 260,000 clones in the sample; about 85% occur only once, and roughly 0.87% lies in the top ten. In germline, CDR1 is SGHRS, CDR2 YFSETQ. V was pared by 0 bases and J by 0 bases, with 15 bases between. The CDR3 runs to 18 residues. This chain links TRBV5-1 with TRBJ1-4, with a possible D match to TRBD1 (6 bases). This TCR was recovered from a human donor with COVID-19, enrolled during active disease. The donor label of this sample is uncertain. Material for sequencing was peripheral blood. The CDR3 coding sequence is TGCGCCAGCAGCTTGGCGCCGGGACAAAGTGCAACTAATGAAAAACTGTTTTTT. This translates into CASSLAPGQSATNEKLFF.